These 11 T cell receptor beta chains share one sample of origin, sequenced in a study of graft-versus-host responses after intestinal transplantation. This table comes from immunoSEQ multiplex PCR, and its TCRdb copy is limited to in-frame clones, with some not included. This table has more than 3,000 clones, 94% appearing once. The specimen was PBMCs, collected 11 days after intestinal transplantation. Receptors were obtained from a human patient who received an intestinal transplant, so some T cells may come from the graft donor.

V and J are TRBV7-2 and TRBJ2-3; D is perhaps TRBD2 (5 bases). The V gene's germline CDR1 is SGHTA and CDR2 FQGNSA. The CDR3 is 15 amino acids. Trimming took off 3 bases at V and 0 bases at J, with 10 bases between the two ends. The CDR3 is CASSLPTGSTDTQYF. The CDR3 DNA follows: TGTGCCAGCAGCTTGCCGACGGGGAGCACAGATACGCAGTATTTT. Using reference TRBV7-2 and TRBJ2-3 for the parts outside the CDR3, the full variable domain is GAGVSQSPSNKVTEKGKDVELRCDPISGHTALYWYRQSLGQGLEFLIYFQGNSAPDKSGLPSDRFSAERTGGSVSTLTIQRTQQEDSAVYLCASSLPTGSTDTQYFGPGTRLTVL.

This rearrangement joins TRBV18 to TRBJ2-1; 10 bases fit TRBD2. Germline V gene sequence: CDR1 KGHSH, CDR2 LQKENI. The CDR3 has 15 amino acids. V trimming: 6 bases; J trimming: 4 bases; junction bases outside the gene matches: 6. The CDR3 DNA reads TGTGCCAGCTCGCCTACTAGCGGGACTTACAATGAGCAGTTCTTC. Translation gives CASSPTSGTYNEQFF.

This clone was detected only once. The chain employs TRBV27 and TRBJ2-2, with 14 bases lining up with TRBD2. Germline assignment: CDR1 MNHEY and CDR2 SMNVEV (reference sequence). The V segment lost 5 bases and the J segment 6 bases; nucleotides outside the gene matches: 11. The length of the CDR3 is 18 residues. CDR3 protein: CASSRDGTSGRIAGELFF. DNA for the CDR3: TGTGCCAGCAGTAGAGATGGGACTAGCGGGAGAATAGCCGGGGAGCTGTTTTTT.

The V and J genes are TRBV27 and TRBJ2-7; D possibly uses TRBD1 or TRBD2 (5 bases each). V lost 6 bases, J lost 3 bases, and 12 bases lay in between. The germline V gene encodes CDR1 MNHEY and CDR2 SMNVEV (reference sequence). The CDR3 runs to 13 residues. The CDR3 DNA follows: TGTGCCAGCAGACTCGGGACGGACTACGAGCAGTACTTC. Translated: CASRLGTDYEQYF.

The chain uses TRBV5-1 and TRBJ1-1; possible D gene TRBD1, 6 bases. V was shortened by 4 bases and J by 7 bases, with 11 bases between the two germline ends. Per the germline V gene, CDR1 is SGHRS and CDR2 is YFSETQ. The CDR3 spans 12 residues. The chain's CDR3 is CASSEDSFEAFF. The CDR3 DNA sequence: TGCGCCAGCAGCGAGGACAGCTTTGAAGCTTTCTTT.

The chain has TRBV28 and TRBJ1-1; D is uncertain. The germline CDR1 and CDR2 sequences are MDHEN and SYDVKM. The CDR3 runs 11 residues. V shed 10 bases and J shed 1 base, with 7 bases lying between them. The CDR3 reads CAIAGNTEAFF. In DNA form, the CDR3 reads TGTGCCATCGCGGGGAACACTGAAGCTTTCTTT. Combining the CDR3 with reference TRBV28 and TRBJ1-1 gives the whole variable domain DVKVTQSSRYLVKRTGEKVFLECVQDMDHENMFWYRQDPGLGLRLIYFSYDVKMKEKGDIPEGYSVSREKKERFSLILESASTNQTSMYLCAIAGNTEAFFGQGTRLTVV.

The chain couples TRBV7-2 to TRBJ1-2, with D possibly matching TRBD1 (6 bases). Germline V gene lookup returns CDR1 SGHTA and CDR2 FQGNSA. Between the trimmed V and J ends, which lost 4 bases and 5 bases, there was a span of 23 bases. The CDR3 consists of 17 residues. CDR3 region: CASSSMRWDTFRYGYTF. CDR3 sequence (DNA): TGTGCCAGCAGCTCGATGCGTTGGGACACCTTTCGGTATGGCTACACCTTC.

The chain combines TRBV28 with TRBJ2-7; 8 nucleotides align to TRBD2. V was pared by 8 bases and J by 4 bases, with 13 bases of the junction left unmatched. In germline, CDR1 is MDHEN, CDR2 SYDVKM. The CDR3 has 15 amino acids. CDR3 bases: TGTGCCAGCGAAACCCGGGGGGGACCAAGTTACGAGCAGTACTTC. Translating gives CASETRGGPSYEQYF.

This chain's CDR3 is CASSERLAGLLSTDTQYF. The CDR3 nucleotides read TGTGCCAGCAGTGAAAGACTAGCGGGGCTACTTAGCACAGATACGCAGTATTTT. The J gene is TRBJ2-3, the V gene TRBV6-1, with 11 bases lining up with TRBD2. V shed 2 bases, J shed 0 bases, and the junction held 7 bases outside the gene matches. This CDR3 contains 18 residues. Germline values: CDR1 MNHNS, CDR2 SASEGT.

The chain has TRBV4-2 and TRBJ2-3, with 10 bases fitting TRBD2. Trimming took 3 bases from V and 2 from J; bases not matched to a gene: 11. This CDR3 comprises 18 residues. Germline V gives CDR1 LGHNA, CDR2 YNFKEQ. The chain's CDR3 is CASSQAHLSGRATDTQYF. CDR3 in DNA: TGTGCCAGCAGCCAGGCCCACCTGAGCGGGAGGGCCACAGATACGCAGTATTTT.

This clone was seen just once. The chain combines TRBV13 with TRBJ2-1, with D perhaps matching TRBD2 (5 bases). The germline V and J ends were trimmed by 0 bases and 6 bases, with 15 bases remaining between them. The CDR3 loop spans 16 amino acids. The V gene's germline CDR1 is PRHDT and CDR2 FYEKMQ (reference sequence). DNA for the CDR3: TGTGCCAGCAGCTTAGGACTAGTGGGAATGGGCAATGAGCAGTTCTTC. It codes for CASSLGLVGMGNEQFF. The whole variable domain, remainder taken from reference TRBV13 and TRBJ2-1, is AAGVIQSPRHLIKEKRETATLKCYPIPRHDTVYWYQQGPGQDPQFLISFYEKMQSDKGSIPDRFSAQQFSDYHSELNMSSLELGDSALYFCASSLGLVGMGNEQFFGPGTRLTVL.